This T cell receptor beta chain comes out of a study of identical twins. V was pared by 4 bases and J by 11 bases, with 13 bases between. Germline CDR1 is SGHRS and CDR2 is YFSETQ. The CDR3 extends over 12 amino acids. This clonotype was recorded a few times. TCRdb processed the 5' RACE reads anew with MiXCR; each CDR3 protein has one entry. The sample has some 600,000 distinct CDR3 sequences, 7.1% seen once. This sample was shared with a second study, whose subject was yellow fever vaccine responses in identical twins.

The genes are TRBV5-1 and TRBJ2-1; possibly TRBD1 or TRBD2 for D (5 bases each). This clonotype originated in a young woman in good health. The source material was PBMCs. CDR3 DNA sequence: TGCGCCAGCAGCCCCGGGACGGGAAAGCAGTTCTTC. Protein sequence: CASSPGTGKQFF.